The 21 T cell receptor beta chains reported below all come from one sample, sequenced in a study of CD8 T cells in ankylosing spondylitis. Regarding the study as a whole: Ankylosing spondylitis blood appeared to carry a characteristic TCR beta motif of several highly homologous variants.

These receptors' targets are unknown. In TCRdb, the 5' RACE reads were re-called with MiXCR into one record per CDR3 protein. The sample consists of 100,000 to 150,000 distinct CDR3 sequences, roughly 17% of them appearing once. Source material: blood, either unsorted or a sorted T cell fraction (not recorded which). These receptors were taken from a male donor with ankylosing spondylitis.

This sequence joins TRBV27 and TRBJ2-1, with 8 bases matching TRBD2. Looked up from germline, CDR1 is MNHEY and CDR2 is SMNVEV (reference sequence). This CDR3 spans 16 amino acids. V lost 3 bases, J lost 0 bases, and 4 bases stayed unmatched. In nucleotides, the CDR3 is TGTGCCAGCAGTTTGATAAGCGGGAGCTCCTACAATGAGCAGTTCTTC. Translation: CASSLISGSSYNEQFF.

This clonotype was seen more than once but under ten times. The chain carries TRBV10-2 and TRBJ2-7; 9 positions match TRBD2. CDR3 length equals 14 residues. J gave up 4 bases and V 3 bases, and 4 bases lay outside the gene matches. CDR1 WSHSY and CDR2 SAAADI come from the germline V gene. CDR3 bases: TGCGCCAGCAGTGAATTTAGCGGGAGATACGAGCAGTACTTC. The encoded protein is CASSEFSGRYEQYF.

The chain is built from TRBV7-9 and TRBJ1-2; D remains unclear. V gave up 1 base and J gave up 2 bases, with 11 bases separating them. Germline V gives CDR1 SEHNR, CDR2 FQNEAQ (reference sequence). The CDR3 has 15 amino acids. This chain's CDR3 is CASSLGQARNYGYTF. The CDR3, as DNA: TGTGCCAGCAGCTTAGGACAAGCGAGAAACTATGGCTACACCTTC. The full variable domain, its missing parts supplied by reference TRBV7-9 and TRBJ1-2, is DTGVSQNPRHKITKRGQNVTFRCDPISEHNRLYWYRQTLGQGPEFLTYFQNEAQLEKSRLLSDRFSAERPKGSFSTLEIQRTEQGDSAMYLCASSLGQARNYGYTFGSGTRLTVV.

This clonotype was recorded at least ten times. V usage is TRBV27 and J usage is TRBJ2-3; D unclear. The CDR3 extends over 15 amino acids. The V and J ends lost 0 bases and 2 bases respectively, with 9 bases between them. CDR1 is MNHEY and CDR2 is SMNVEV in the germline V gene (reference sequence). CDR3 bases: TGTGCCAGCAGTTTATCCGGGCCAACCACAGATACGCAGTATTTT. This encodes CASSLSGPTTDTQYF.

In its sample, this clonotype was seen a few times. The genes are TRBV29-1 and TRBJ2-6; D call uncertain. The V end lost 5 bases, the J end lost 0 bases, and 8 bases lay between the germline ends. CDR3 length: 14 amino acids. The V gene's germline CDR1 is SQVTM and CDR2 ANQGSEA. The CDR3 loop reads CSVRRASGANVLTF. As DNA, the CDR3 is TGCAGCGTTCGACGGGCCTCTGGGGCCAACGTCCTGACTTTC.

This clonotype was picked up a small number of times. The chain combines TRBV13 with TRBJ2-1, with 14 bases aligning to TRBD2. Germline V lookup: CDR1 PRHDT, CDR2 FYEKMQ (reference sequence). The CDR3 extends over 16 amino acids. The ends lost 4 bases at V and 7 bases at J; junction bases unmatched: 6. CDR3: CASSSTGTSGSNEQFF. The CDR3 bases are TGTGCCAGCAGCTCCACCGGGACTAGCGGGAGTAATGAGCAGTTCTTC.

V gene TRBV29-1 combines with J gene TRBJ2-1; maybe TRBD2 (6 bases). Trimming pared 1 base from V and 8 bases from J, leaving 18 bases between. Germline assignment: CDR1 SQVTM and CDR2 ANQGSEA. This CDR3 spans 15 amino acids. The CDR3 nucleotides are TGCAGCGTTGAAGCGGAGGGCGTCGCGGTCTATGAGCAGTTCTTC. Protein: CSVEAEGVAVYEQFF.

This CDR3 is CATRQGWNTEAFF. CDR3 bases: TGTGCCACTAGACAGGGGTGGAACACTGAAGCTTTCTTT. The gene calls are TRBV6-2 or TRBV6-3 and TRBJ1-1; 8 nucleotides match TRBD1. Germline V gives CDR1 MNHEY, CDR2 SVGEGT. This CDR3 has 13 residues. V shed 10 bases, J shed 1 base, and the junction held 5 bases outside the gene matches.

V usage is TRBV14 and J usage is TRBJ2-1, with 10 bases fitting TRBD2. V shed 4 bases and J 8 bases; nucleotides not matched to a gene: 8. Germline V gene data show CDR1 as SGHDN and CDR2 as FVKESK. This CDR3 has 15 amino acids. CDR3 region: CASSLLAGAFDEQFF. The CDR3 nucleotides read TGTGCCAGCAGCCTTCTAGCGGGAGCTTTTGATGAGCAGTTCTTC.

The genes are TRBV7-9 and TRBJ1-1; weak D call: TRBD1 (5 bases). V lost 8 bases and J lost 4, with 14 bases in between. CDR3 length: 13 residues. Germline lookup yields CDR1 SEHNR and CDR2 FQNEAQ (reference sequence). The CDR3 spells CASGGNRVTEAFF. The CDR3 coding sequence is TGTGCCAGCGGGGGGAATAGGGTCACTGAAGCTTTCTTT.

The V and J genes are TRBV5-1 and TRBJ2-3; tentatively, D is TRBD1 (5 bases). V lost 6 bases and J 2 bases, leaving 10 bases between the germline ends. The CDR3 contains 13 residues. Looked up from germline, CDR1 is SGHRS and CDR2 is YFSETQ. The CDR3 loop is CASTGQITDTQYF. Here the CDR3 DNA reads TGCGCCAGCACTGGACAAATCACAGATACGCAGTATTTT.

The rearrangement links TRBV20-1 to TRBJ2-2; TRBD2 might be the D (6 bases). The CDR3 is 16 amino acids. The V end was cut by 4 bases, the J end by 3 bases, with 18 bases between. Germline V gene data show CDR1 as DFQATT and CDR2 as SNEGSKA (reference sequence). CDR3 amino acids: CSATSGGLTYTGELFF. In DNA, the CDR3 is TGCAGTGCTACCTCCGGGGGACTGACTTACACCGGGGAGCTGTTTTTT.

This clonotype came up a few times. This rearrangement joins TRBV7-9 to TRBJ2-7; D not resolved. Germline-derived CDR1 and CDR2 are SEHNR and FQNEAQ (reference sequence). The CDR3 is 11 amino acids. V gave up 5 bases and J gave up 7 bases, with 9 bases separating them. This CDR3 is CASSHSWEQYF. CDR3 nucleotide sequence: TGTGCCAGCAGCCATTCCTGGGAGCAGTACTTC.

This clonotype was detected only a few times. The chain employs TRBV29-1 and TRBJ1-5; D gene unclear. Germline V gene sequence: CDR1 SQVTM, CDR2 ANQGSEA. The V end lost 4 bases, the J end lost 6 bases, and 16 bases lay between the germline ends. The CDR3 has 14 amino acids. The CDR3 region has the DNA TGCAGCGTTGCTGACCTCCCCGGCCCTCAGCCCCAGCATTTT. It translates to CSVADLPGPQPQHF.

This clonotype was detected only a few times. The CDR3 here is CASGAGGTSYNEQFF. As DNA, the CDR3 is TGTGCAAGCGGGGCGGGAGGGACCTCCTACAATGAGCAGTTCTTC. J is TRBJ2-1 and V is TRBV7-3; TRBD2 aligns across 9 bases. The CDR3 has 15 amino acids. Germline CDR1 SGHTA, CDR2 FQGTGA.

This clonotype was seen at least ten times. The V call is TRBV12-3 or TRBV12-4, the J call TRBJ2-1; D is undetermined. The V gene lost 10 bases and the J gene lost 7 bases, with 20 bases spanning the gap. CDR3 length: 14 residues. CDR3 sequence reads: CATERSTTGNEQFF. In nucleotides, the CDR3 is TGTGCCACTGAACGAAGTACAACTGGAAATGAGCAGTTCTTC.

V is TRBV6-1 and J is TRBJ2-7, with D perhaps TRBD1 (6 bases). This CDR3 has 15 residues. Trimming removed 5 bases at V and 6 bases at J, with 20 bases between. Germline values: CDR1 MNHNS, CDR2 SASEGT. The CDR3 region is CASSLNREVNSEQYF. DNA of the CDR3: TGTGCCAGCAGTCTGAACAGGGAAGTGAACAGCGAGCAGTACTTC.

The V gene is TRBV20-1, the J gene TRBJ2-1; tentatively, D is TRBD2 (6 bases). The V end was cut by 4 bases, the J end by 5 bases, with 9 bases between. CDR3 length: 12 residues. Germline lookup yields CDR1 DFQATT and CDR2 SNEGSKA (reference sequence). CDR3 residues: CSATGLDNEQFF. CDR3 DNA sequence: TGCAGTGCTACGGGACTGGACAATGAGCAGTTCTTC.

The V gene is TRBV5-4, the J gene TRBJ2-3, with 13 bases fitting TRBD2. Germline CDR1 reads SGHNT; CDR2 reads YYREEE (reference sequence). The junction had 6 bases not matched to a gene; V was cut back by 5 bases and J by 6 bases. The CDR3 has 15 residues. CDR3 in DNA: TGTGCCAGCAGGCGGACTAGCGGGAGCAAGGATACGCAGTATTTT. This translates into CASRRTSGSKDTQYF.

The chain is built from TRBV4-1 and TRBJ2-1; 9 positions match TRBD2. With 0 bases clipped from V and 5 bases from J, the junction kept 5 bases outside the gene matches. The length of the CDR3 is 16 residues. Germline CDR1 is MGHRA and CDR2 is YSYEKL. CDR3 protein: CASSQDRSGRNNEQFF. The CDR3 DNA is TGCGCCAGCAGCCAAGATAGGAGCGGGAGGAACAATGAGCAGTTCTTC.

This clonotype has more than one count but fewer than ten. The chain couples TRBV27 to TRBJ2-7; 8 bases are shared with TRBD1. The CDR3 runs 14 residues. The junction had 7 bases not matched to a gene; V was cut back by 6 bases and J by 3 bases. Germline lookup yields CDR1 MNHEY and CDR2 SMNVEV (reference sequence). CDR3 DNA: TGTGCCAGCAGCCCAACAGGGGGAGGCTACGAGCAGTACTTC. It translates to CASSPTGGGYEQYF.